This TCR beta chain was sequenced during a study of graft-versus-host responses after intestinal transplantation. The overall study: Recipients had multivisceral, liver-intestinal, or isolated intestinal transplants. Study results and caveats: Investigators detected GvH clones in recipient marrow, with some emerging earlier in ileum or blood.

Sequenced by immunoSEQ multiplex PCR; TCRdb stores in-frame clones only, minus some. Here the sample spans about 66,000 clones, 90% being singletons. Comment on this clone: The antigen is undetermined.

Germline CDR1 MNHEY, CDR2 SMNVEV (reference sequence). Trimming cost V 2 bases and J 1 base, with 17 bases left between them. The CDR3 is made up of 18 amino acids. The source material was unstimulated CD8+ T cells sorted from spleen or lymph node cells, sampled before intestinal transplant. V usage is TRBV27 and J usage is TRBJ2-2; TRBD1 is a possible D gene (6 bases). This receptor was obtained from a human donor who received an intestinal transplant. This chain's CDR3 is CASSLVLTGLGNTGELFF. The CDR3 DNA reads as TGTGCCAGCAGTTTAGTACTAACAGGGTTGGGGAACACCGGGGAGCTGTTTTTT.